This T cell receptor beta chain was observed in a study of blood T cells in healthy people across ages. Turning to the study itself: Using template switching, researchers captured about one barcoded beta molecule for each two T cells.

The CDR3 loop spans 14 amino acids. The V and J ends lost 9 bases and 1 base respectively, with 13 bases between them. The germline V gene has CDR1 KGHDR and CDR2 SFDVKD. Combining a sample-barcoded 5' primer with a J-beta primer mix, a second PCR ran for about 7 to 11 cycles. One entry per CDR3 protein results from TCRdb running MiXCR on the 5' RACE reads. The sample yields around 1,000,000 distinct CDR3 sequences, under 30% seen once. Separately, the same data were catalogued under a study of T cells of mothers and their children.

The chain employs TRBV24-1 and TRBJ2-3, with D maybe TRBD1 (7 bases). Material: blood. This sequence was found in a girl aged 2 to 9 in good health. CDR3 nucleotide sequence: TGTGCCACCGCACCCAGGGGGGGCACAGATACGCAGTATTTT. Translation: CATAPRGGTDTQYF.